Each of the 15 T cell receptor beta chains below was sequenced from the same sample in a study of glioma-infiltrating T cells. Amplification of TCR alpha and beta CDR3 regions from RNA used iRepertoire nested multiplex PCR. Each CDR3 protein gets one entry after TCRdb re-called the multiplex PCR reads with MiXCR. Altogether approximately 190,000 distinct CDR3 sequences are present, more than 25% being singletons, with the ten largest covering 20%. Material: glioma tissue, nonneoplastic brain tissue, or PBMCs (not recorded which). These receptor sequences come from a human donor with low-grade glioma or glioblastoma, undergoing nonglioma brain surgery, or in good health (not recorded which).

As to this clonotype: No conserved phenylalanine or tryptophan ends this CDR3, so it is likely a read error. The rearrangement uses TRBV6-2 or TRBV6-3 and TRBJ2-7; possible D gene TRBD2, 5 bases. Germline V gene lookup returns CDR1 MNHEY and CDR2 SVGEGT. V lost 2 bases and J 7 bases, leaving 18 bases between the germline ends. The length of the CDR3 is 15 residues. As DNA, the CDR3 is TGTGCCAGCAGTTACCGGCTAGCAGTCTACAATGAGCAGTACTCC. This encodes CASSYRLAVYNEQYS.

The sample holds many counts of this clonotype. The rearrangement joins TRBV3-1 to TRBJ2-2, with a weak D call TRBD2 (6 bases). The V gene's germline CDR1 is LGHDT and CDR2 YNNKEL (reference sequence). The CDR3 covers 15 residues. V shed 1 base and J shed 8 bases, with 14 bases lying between them. CDR3 nucleotides: TGTGCCAGCAGCCAAGTCACGGGAGTGGTGGGGGAGCTGTTTTTT. Translated: CASSQVTGVVGELFF.

The sample holds many counts of this clonotype. The chain is built from TRBV7-2 and TRBJ1-3, with D hard to call. Germline V gene lookup returns CDR1 SGHTA and CDR2 FQGNSA. CDR3 length equals 15 residues. The V end was cut by 1 base, the J end by 0 bases, with 7 bases between. As DNA, the CDR3 is TGTGCCAGCAGCTTAGACACTAACTCTGGAAACACCATATATTTT. The encoded protein is CASSLDTNSGNTIYF.

This clonotype showed up just a few times. V gene TRBV18 combines with J gene TRBJ1-1; D gene ambiguous. From germline, CDR1 is KGHSH and CDR2 LQKENI. Trimming cost V 2 bases and J 5 bases, with 18 bases left between them. The CDR3 has 16 amino acids. CDR3 residues: CASSPGNNALGTEAFF. The CDR3 DNA reads as TGTGCCAGCTCACCAGGGAACAACGCCCTTGGGACTGAAGCTTTCTTT.

Details on this clonotype: At one boundary the junction diverges from the germline segment, which might be a read error. The rearrangement joins TRBV28 to TRBJ1-5; D remains unclear. This CDR3 is 13 amino acids long. From germline, CDR1 is MDHEN and CDR2 SYDVKM. This CDR3 reads CAGSLTGYQPQHF. CDR3 bases: TGTGCCGGCAGTTTGACCGGATACCAGCCCCAGCATTTT.

This chain connects TRBV4-1 to TRBJ2-7; perhaps TRBD2 as D (5 bases). The germline CDR1 and CDR2 sequences are MGHRA and YSYEKL. The CDR3 extends over 11 amino acids. The ends were cut back, 6 bases at V and 9 bases at J, with 12 bases in the middle. This CDR3 reads CASRLAQGQYF. In DNA, the CDR3 is TGCGCCAGCAGGTTAGCGCAAGGGCAGTACTTC.

Regarding this clonotype: Being one base from a much bigger clone, this may be a read error. The genes are TRBV7-2 and TRBJ2-3; a possible D gene is TRBD2 (5 bases). V gave up 5 bases and J gave up 4 bases, with 22 bases separating them. The CDR3 is 17 amino acids. CDR1 SGHTA and CDR2 FQGNSA come from the germline V gene. The CDR3 protein is CASSPRGRGSWADTQYF. CDR3 coding DNA: TGTGCCAGCAGCCCTCGGGGTAGAGGGAGTTGGGCAGATACGCAGTATTTT.

A note on this clonotype: A much larger clone is a single base away; this may be a read error. In DNA, the CDR3 is TGTGCCAGCACCGCGGTGGGGGAGCAGTTCTTC. Its protein is CASTAVGEQFF. The rearrangement links TRBV11-1 to TRBJ2-1; D is unresolved. V lost 7 bases and J lost 10, with 11 bases in between. The CDR3 covers 11 residues. CDR1 is SGHAT and CDR2 is FQDESV in the germline V gene (reference sequence).

The chain combines TRBV5-4 with TRBJ2-7; 7 nucleotides line up with TRBD1. Germline loops: CDR1 SGHNT, CDR2 YYREEE (reference sequence). The CDR3 length is 16 residues. V lost 0 bases and J lost 3; bases outside the gene matches: 9. CDR3 coding DNA: TGTGCCAGCAGCTTGGGGCTGACAGGGATTGACTACGAGCAGTACTTC. Amino acids: CASSLGLTGIDYEQYF.

This clonotype was counted many times. The rearrangement uses TRBV7-2 and TRBJ2-1; 8 bases line up with TRBD2. V lost 6 bases, J lost 13 bases, and 23 bases stayed unmatched. Germline V gene lookup returns CDR1 SGHTA and CDR2 FQGNSA. The CDR3 length is 17 residues. In DNA, the CDR3 is TGTGCCAGCAGGCTTAGGGGGTCTGACAATATAGCGGGAAGTCAGTTCTTC. As protein: CASRLRGSDNIAGSQFF.

About this clonotype itself: The junction differs from germline at one of its ends, possibly a read error. The V gene is TRBV3-1, the J gene TRBJ2-3; the match to TRBD2 covers 9 bases. The CDR3 loop spans 18 amino acids. CDR1 and CDR2 (germline): LGHDT, YNNKEL (reference sequence). The CDR3: CASSQDRRLAGIKDTQYF. Here the CDR3 DNA reads TGTGCAAGCAGCCAAGATCGGAGGCTAGCGGGGATCAAAGATACGCAGTATTTT.

The CDR3 DNA reads as TGTGCCAGCAGTGGAACGGGGGACTACAATGAGCAGTTCTTC. This translates into CASSGTGDYNEQFF. V gene TRBV28 combines with J gene TRBJ2-1, with a possible D match to TRBD2 (6 bases). The CDR3 extends over 14 amino acids. The V and J ends lost 5 bases and 3 bases respectively, with 11 bases between them. Germline values: CDR1 MDHEN, CDR2 SYDVKM.

The chain recombines TRBV20-1 with TRBJ2-3, with TRBD2 as a possible D gene (5 bases). With 0 bases removed from V and 0 bases from J, the gap between germline ends came to 13 bases. The germline CDR1 and CDR2 sequences are DFQATT and SNEGSKA (reference sequence). This CDR3 has 16 residues. The CDR3 coding sequence is TGCAGTGCTAGAGATATATTAGAGGGAAGCACAGATACGCAGTATTTT. It codes for CSARDILEGSTDTQYF.

Comments on this clonotype: A much larger clone differs by one base, so this may be a read error. The CDR3 spells CASSPGTGRDQPQHF. In DNA form, the CDR3 reads TGTGCCAGCTCGCCCGGGACAGGGCGAGATCAGCCCCAGCATTTT. The chain employs TRBV18 and TRBJ1-5; 9 nucleotides match TRBD1. The germline V gene encodes CDR1 KGHSH and CDR2 LQKENI. The CDR3 has 15 amino acids. The trim removed 6 bases at V and 5 bases at J, leaving 8 bases unmatched. The variable domain in full, with the rest retrieved from reference TRBV18 and TRBJ1-5, is NAGVMQNPRHLVRRRGQEARLRCSPMKGHSHVYWYRQLPEEGLKFMVYLQKENIIDESGMPKERFSAEFPKEGPSILRIQQVVRGDSAAYFCASSPGTGRDQPQHFGDGTRLSIL.

This clonotype was counted at least ten times. The chain couples TRBV4-1 to TRBJ2-3; 8 positions match TRBD1. The germline V gene encodes CDR1 MGHRA and CDR2 YSYEKL. This CDR3 comprises 18 residues. Losses at the gene ends were 3 bases for V and 0 bases for J; bases not matched to a gene: 11. The CDR3 reads CASSHLPQGGVSTDTQYF. The DNA of the CDR3 is TGCGCCAGCAGCCATCTTCCACAGGGGGGAGTGAGCACAGATACGCAGTATTTT.